This TCR beta chain was recovered during a study of beta chain features in type 1 diabetes. The isolated RNA, all of it, was reverse transcribed, so expressed TCRB transcripts were what got sequenced. Some clones are missing from TCRdb's copy, which holds only in-frame ones; the method was immunoSEQ multiplex PCR. This sample yields more than 85,000 clones, of which 30% to 50% are seen a single time; more than 0.06% belongs to the top ten. The germline V and J ends were trimmed by 1 base and 2 bases, with 7 bases remaining between them. CDR1 and CDR2 (germline): GTSNPN, SVGIG (reference sequence). The CDR3 totals 13 residues. This clone has more than one count but fewer than ten.

The V call is TRBV30, the J call TRBJ2-3; D uncertain. The sequencing input was stem cell memory CD4+ T cells from blood. The clonotype comes from a woman aged 18-29 years in good health. CDR3 protein: CAWSAQNTDTQYF. CDR3 sequence (DNA): TGTGCCTGGAGTGCCCAAAACACAGATACGCAGTATTTT.